This TCR beta chain is drawn from a study of blood T cells in healthy people across ages. PCR was performed a second time for about 6 to 12 cycles using a sample-barcoded 5' primer and a J-beta primer mix. TCRdb used MiXCR to reprocess the 5' RACE reads, holding one entry per CDR3 protein. The table has roughly 800,000 distinct CDR3 sequences, roughly 50% seen once. No fewer than 5.5 micrograms of total RNA were isolated from every sample. This clonotype was counted only a few times. Germline V lookup: CDR1 LGHNA, CDR2 YNFKEQ. The CDR3 runs 15 residues. The receptor was isolated from a man younger than 45 in good health. The chain employs TRBV4-2 and TRBJ2-5; 8 bases match TRBD2. TRBJ2-7 explains the end of the DNA better; the J call may be wrong. Sequenced sample: blood. The CDR3 protein is CASSQVPGGSYEQYF. The CDR3 nucleotides are TGTGCCAGCAGCCAAGTTCCGGGAGGGTCCTACGAGCAGTACTTC.